The clone carrying this TCR beta chain was seen at least ten times. The data belong to a study of read filtering for tumor transcriptome and immune sequencing. The library was built from about 0.4 ug RNA with molecular barcoded adaptors for alpha/delta and beta/gamma chains. Each CDR3 protein is one row after TCRdb ran MiXCR on the reads. This table holds about 54,000 distinct CDR3 sequences, 10% to 15% found once. Germline CDR1 is MNHEY and CDR2 is SVGAGI. Trimming removed 2 bases from V and 6 bases from J, with 10 bases in between. The CDR3 is 14 residues long. The sample taken for sequencing was a population of CD138-negative cells sorted from bone marrow. The TCR sequence derives from a donor older than 35 with multiple myeloma. V and J are TRBV6-5 and TRBJ1-4; D ambiguous. Here the CDR3 DNA reads TGTGCCAGCAGTTACGGGCAGAACGATGAAAAACTGTTTTTT. Its protein product is CASSYGQNDEKLFF.